This entry features one T cell receptor (beta chain) sequence. Methods used by the authors: The authors estimated nucleated cell counts from reference gene primer amplification. Sequencing used immunoSEQ multiplex PCR; TCRdb keeps in-frame clones, though not all of them. That table supplies the V and J calls and clone size; D and trimming were determined from the DNA. Among about 270,000 clones listed, approximately 89% were seen once. Germline V gives CDR1 SNHLY, CDR2 FYNNEI. The CDR3 extends over 15 amino acids. The V end was cut by 6 bases, the J end by 2 bases, with 14 bases between. Participants spanned ages about 18 to 100 years and resided in 20 to 25 US areas. This sample is drawn from a study of blood T cell repertoires in COVID-19.

The sample was PBMCs or T cells enriched from blood (not recorded which). The TCR originated in a man between 35 and 55 years old who had been exposed to COVID-19. V gene TRBV2 combines with J gene TRBJ2-1, with D tentatively TRBD1 (5 bases). The CDR3: CASRTTADAYNEQFF. The CDR3 DNA follows: TGTGCCAGCAGGACGACAGCTGATGCCTACAATGAGCAGTTCTTC.